This entry lists 26 T cell receptor beta chains sequenced from one sample in a study of T cell clones after liver transplantation. This table comes from immunoSEQ multiplex PCR, and its TCRdb copy is limited to in-frame clones, with some not included. The table includes under 90,000 clones, under 90% detected once. The material was CD4+ T cells from blood, obtained before liver transplant. Receptors were obtained from a human donor who received a liver transplant.

The V gene is TRBV5-1, the J gene TRBJ2-7; 11 bases fit TRBD2. After removal of 1 base from V and 3 bases from J, the junction contained 12 bases not matched to a gene. This CDR3 comprises 18 residues. The germline gives CDR1 SGHRS, CDR2 YFSETQ. In nucleotides, the CDR3 is TGCGCCAGCAGCTTGTACTCCGGGACTAGCGGAGCCCACTACGAGCAGTACTTC. It yields the protein CASSLYSGTSGAHYEQYF.

The gene calls are TRBV28 and TRBJ1-2; 7 bases are a match to TRBD1. This CDR3 spans 15 amino acids. Trimming at V came to 1 base and at J to 8 bases, leaving 10 bases not matched to a gene. Germline assignment: CDR1 MDHEN and CDR2 SYDVKM. In DNA, the CDR3 is TGTGCCAGCAGTTTATTCACCCTCGGACAGGACGGCTACACCTTC. This sequence encodes CASSLFTLGQDGYTF.

The genes are TRBV19 and TRBJ1-5, with 7 bases identical to TRBD1. Germline loops: CDR1 LNHDA, CDR2 SQIVND (reference sequence). Germline trimming cut 6 bases from V and 3 bases from J; bases unmatched to any gene: 8. This CDR3 has 15 amino acids. The CDR3 DNA reads TGTGCCAGTAGAGTAGGACAGGTGAACAATCAGCCCCAGCATTTT. Translation: CASRVGQVNNQPQHF. Using reference TRBV19 and TRBJ1-5 for the parts outside the CDR3, the full variable domain is DGGITQSPKYLFRKEGQNVTLSCEQNLNHDAMYWYRQDPGQGLRLIYYSQIVNDFQKGDIAEGYSVSREKKESFPLTVTSAQKNPTAFYLCASRVGQVNNQPQHFGDGTRLSIL.

The chain recombines TRBV5-1 with TRBJ1-1; the match to TRBD1 covers 8 bases. After removal of 1 base from V and 6 bases from J, the junction contained 5 bases not matched to a gene. Germline CDR1 is SGHRS and CDR2 is YFSETQ. The CDR3 contains 14 residues. In nucleotides, the CDR3 is TGCGCCAGCAGCTTGAGGACAGGGTTAGCTGAAGCTTTCTTT. This encodes CASSLRTGLAEAFF.

The gene calls are TRBV27 and TRBJ2-7; D unclear. V lost 4 bases to trimming and J lost 5 bases, with 6 bases between them. Germline lookup yields CDR1 MNHEY and CDR2 SMNVEV (reference sequence). This CDR3 is built from 11 residues. The CDR3 sequence: CASSSANEQYF. As DNA, the CDR3 is TGTGCCAGCAGTTCCGCCAACGAGCAGTACTTC.

The chain joins TRBV7-2 to TRBJ2-1, with TRBD2 matching over 11 bases. CDR1 is SGHTA, CDR2 FQGNSA, per germline. The CDR3 runs to 19 residues. J gave up 1 base and V 11 bases, and 19 bases lay outside the gene matches. CDR3 protein: CAGVQSETSGSESYNEQFF. The CDR3 DNA reads TGTGCCGGGGTTCAGTCCGAAACTAGCGGGAGTGAATCCTACAATGAGCAGTTCTTC.

This chain connects TRBV5-1 to TRBJ2-2; no clear D gene. CDR1 is SGHRS and CDR2 is YFSETQ in the germline V gene. Trimming took 5 bases from V and 0 from J, leaving 8 bases between them. This CDR3 contains 14 residues. The CDR3: CASRVNANTGELFF. In nucleotides, the CDR3 is TGCGCCAGCAGGGTCAACGCGAACACCGGGGAGCTGTTTTTT.

DNA for the CDR3: TGTGCCAGCAGTCACGGGACTAGCGGGAGGATCCTCTACAATGAGCAGTTCTTC. Translation gives CASSHGTSGRILYNEQFF. The V call is TRBV7-9, the J call TRBJ2-1; 15 nucleotides match TRBD2. V shed 6 bases, J shed 3 bases, and the junction held 9 bases outside the gene matches. Per the germline V gene, CDR1 is SEHNR and CDR2 is FQNEAQ (reference sequence). The length of the CDR3 is 18 residues.

The chain combines TRBV2 with TRBJ1-5; TRBD1 is a possible D gene (6 bases). The V gene's germline CDR1 is SNHLY and CDR2 FYNNEI. With 6 bases removed from V and 3 bases from J, the gap between germline ends came to 9 bases. CDR3 length: 13 amino acids. The CDR3 DNA follows: TGTGCCAGCAGCGGACAGAACAATCAGCCCCAGCATTTT. Its translation is CASSGQNNQPQHF.

The rearrangement uses TRBV5-1 and TRBJ2-5, with D possibly matching TRBD1 (7 bases). Germline CDR1 reads SGHRS; CDR2 reads YFSETQ. Trimming cost V 1 base and J 4 bases, with 11 bases left between them. This CDR3 is built from 14 residues. The CDR3 protein is CASSLYQGGETQYF. DNA for the CDR3: TGCGCCAGCAGCTTGTACCAGGGGGGAGAGACCCAGTACTTC. The variable domain in full, completed from reference TRBV5-1 and TRBJ2-5, reads KAGVTQTPRYLIKTRGQQVTLSCSPISGHRSVSWYQQTPGQGLQFLFEYFSETQRNKGNFPGRFSGRQFSNSRSEMNVSTLELGDSALYLCASSLYQGGETQYFGPGTRLLVL.

The gene calls are TRBV2 and TRBJ2-2, with no clear D. The V end was cut by 6 bases, the J end by 6 bases, with 14 bases between. Germline assignment: CDR1 SNHLY and CDR2 FYNNEI. The CDR3 covers 14 residues. The DNA for the CDR3 is TGTGCCAGCAGATATGGACCTACAGCCGGGGAGCTGTTTTTT. Translating gives CASRYGPTAGELFF.

CDR3 residues: CASSLVSGSTGELFF. CDR3 DNA: TGCGCCAGCAGCTTGGTAAGCGGGAGCACCGGGGAGCTGTTTTTT. This chain links TRBV5-1 with TRBJ2-2; 8 positions agree with TRBD2. J gave up 4 bases and V 0 bases, and 2 bases lay outside the gene matches. The CDR3 totals 15 residues. The germline V gene has CDR1 SGHRS and CDR2 YFSETQ.

V gene TRBV7-8 combines with J gene TRBJ2-7; tentatively, D is TRBD1 (6 bases). Germline loops: CDR1 SGHVS, CDR2 FQNEAQ. The CDR3 has 15 amino acids. V lost 1 base and J lost 4, with 14 bases in between. CDR3 sequence: CASSLGTAAYYEQYF. DNA of the CDR3: TGTGCCAGCAGCTTAGGGACAGCGGCGTATTACGAGCAGTACTTC.

V is TRBV29-1 and J is TRBJ2-7; D is perhaps TRBD2 (5 bases). Germline lookup yields CDR1 SQVTM and CDR2 ANQGSEA. The CDR3 is 13 amino acids. Trimming stripped 5 bases from V and 6 bases from J, with 17 bases between. The CDR3 DNA sequence: TGCAGCGTTAGAGGAAGATATGAGGGCGAGCAGTACTTC. Encoded protein: CSVRGRYEGEQYF.

The V call is TRBV18, the J call TRBJ2-7, with 8 positions matching TRBD2. This CDR3 contains 17 residues. CDR1 KGHSH and CDR2 LQKENI come from the germline V gene. After removal of 4 bases from V and 7 bases from J, the junction contained 18 bases not matched to a gene. CDR3: CASSLSLTGPAGGEQYF. The CDR3 bases are TGTGCCAGCTCACTTTCCCTAACAGGGCCCGCGGGGGGTGAGCAGTACTTC.

The V call is TRBV27, the J call TRBJ2-7; either TRBD1 or TRBD2 may supply D (5 bases each). The germline V and J ends were trimmed by 5 bases and 7 bases, with 24 bases remaining between them. Germline V CDR1 and CDR2: MNHEY, SMNVEV (reference sequence). The CDR3 loop spans 16 amino acids. CDR3 residues: CASSPDHTRPGGEQYF. CDR3 sequence (DNA): TGTGCCAGCAGTCCCGACCACACTCGGCCTGGGGGAGAGCAGTACTTC.

The chain couples TRBV19 to TRBJ2-6; D remains ambiguous. Germline CDR1 is LNHDA and CDR2 is SQIVND (reference sequence). The CDR3 totals 14 residues. V dropped 6 bases and J dropped 0 bases, with 6 bases sitting between them. Here the CDR3 DNA reads TGTGCCAGTAGATCCCTCTCTGGGGCCAACGTCCTGACTTTC. Residues: CASRSLSGANVLTF.

This clone appeared once. The V and J genes are TRBV18 and TRBJ2-3, with 8 bases lining up with TRBD2. The CDR3 loop spans 15 amino acids. The ends lost 2 bases at V and 6 bases at J; junction bases unmatched: 7. The germline V gene has CDR1 KGHSH and CDR2 LQKENI. CDR3 nucleotides: TGTGCCAGCTCACCATCACTAGCGGAGGGGGATACGCAGTATTTT. Protein product: CASSPSLAEGDTQYF.

There are a few counts of this clone. This chain joins TRBV5-1 and TRBJ2-3; 8 bases match TRBD2. This CDR3 has 15 amino acids. CDR1 and CDR2 from the germline V gene are SGHRS and YFSETQ. The junction had 9 bases not matched to a gene; V was cut back by 4 bases and J by 5 bases. As DNA, the CDR3 is TGCGCCAGCAGCATATTAGCGGGGCGCGGAGATACGCAGTATTTT. It translates to CASSILAGRGDTQYF. The whole variable domain, remainder taken from reference TRBV5-1 and TRBJ2-3, is KAGVTQTPRYLIKTRGQQVTLSCSPISGHRSVSWYQQTPGQGLQFLFEYFSETQRNKGNFPGRFSGRQFSNSRSEMNVSTLELGDSALYLCASSILAGRGDTQYFGPGTRLTVL.

This chain links TRBV5-1 with TRBJ1-4; TRBD1 aligns across 9 bases. The trim removed 3 bases at V and 8 bases at J, leaving 2 bases unmatched. CDR1 and CDR2 (germline): SGHRS, YFSETQ. CDR3 length: 13 residues. In DNA, the CDR3 is TGCGCCAGCAGCTGGACAGGGGCCGAAAAACTGTTTTTT. Its translation is CASSWTGAEKLFF.

The chain links TRBV5-1 to TRBJ1-2; no firm D call. This CDR3 comprises 13 residues. V lost 5 bases and J 5 bases, leaving 13 bases between the germline ends. Germline V gene lookup returns CDR1 SGHRS and CDR2 YFSETQ. The CDR3 sequence is CASRSDTAYGYTF. As DNA, the CDR3 is TGCGCCAGCAGGTCCGATACAGCTTATGGCTACACCTTC.

The gene calls are TRBV27 and TRBJ1-2, with TRBD1 as a possible D gene (6 bases). In germline, CDR1 is MNHEY, CDR2 SMNVEV (reference sequence). The CDR3 spans 14 residues. Between the trimmed V and J ends, which lost 8 bases and 3 bases, there was a span of 16 bases. The CDR3 nucleotides read TGTGCCAGCCGGTATCCAGGGGAGGACTATGGCTACACCTTC. It codes for CASRYPGEDYGYTF.

V and J are TRBV5-1 and TRBJ1-5; D ambiguous. The CDR3 length is 14 residues. V was pared by 0 bases and J by 7 bases, with 11 bases between. Per the germline V gene, CDR1 is SGHRS and CDR2 is YFSETQ. The CDR3 region is CASSLEGSAQPQHF. In nucleotides, the CDR3 is TGCGCCAGCAGCTTGGAAGGGTCAGCCCAGCCCCAGCATTTT.

V usage is TRBV14 and J usage is TRBJ2-1; 9 nucleotides align to TRBD1. V shed 0 bases, J shed 4 bases, and the junction held 4 bases outside the gene matches. The CDR3 length is 16 residues. CDR1 SGHDN and CDR2 FVKESK come from the germline V gene. This chain's CDR3 is CASSQDWDRAYNEQFF. The CDR3 nucleotides read TGTGCCAGCAGCCAAGATTGGGACAGGGCATACAATGAGCAGTTCTTC.

The chain employs TRBV6-6 and TRBJ2-5; TRBD2 might be the D (6 bases). Germline CDR1 is MNHNY and CDR2 is SVGAGI (reference sequence). V shed 3 bases and J shed 6 bases, with 11 bases lying between them. There are 13 residues in the CDR3. The CDR3 coding sequence is TGTGCCAGCAGTTATCAACGGGAGAAGACCCAGTACTTC. Protein product: CASSYQREKTQYF.

This clone was counted a few times. This chain uses TRBV2 with TRBJ2-3, with unresolved D. The CDR3 is made up of 17 amino acids. Germline values: CDR1 SNHLY, CDR2 FYNNEI. V dropped 8 bases and J dropped 2 bases, with 23 bases sitting between them. The CDR3 here is CASLTAIAKEHTDTQYF. In DNA form, the CDR3 reads TGTGCCAGCCTTACGGCGATCGCGAAAGAACACACAGATACGCAGTATTTT.